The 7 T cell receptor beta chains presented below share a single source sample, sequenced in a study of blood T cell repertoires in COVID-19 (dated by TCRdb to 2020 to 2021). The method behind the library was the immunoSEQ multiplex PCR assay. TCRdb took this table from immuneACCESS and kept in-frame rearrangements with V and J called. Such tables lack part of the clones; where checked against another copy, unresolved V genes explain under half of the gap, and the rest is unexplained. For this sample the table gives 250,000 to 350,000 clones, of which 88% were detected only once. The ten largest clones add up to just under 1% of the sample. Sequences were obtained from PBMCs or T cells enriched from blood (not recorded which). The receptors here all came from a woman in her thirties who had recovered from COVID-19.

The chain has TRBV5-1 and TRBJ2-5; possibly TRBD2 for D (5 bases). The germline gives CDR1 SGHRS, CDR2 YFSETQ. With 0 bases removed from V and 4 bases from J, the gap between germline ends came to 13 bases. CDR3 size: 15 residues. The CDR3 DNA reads TGCGCCAGCAGCTTGGCAAAGCTAGCTGGAGAGACCCAGTACTTC. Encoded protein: CASSLAKLAGETQYF.

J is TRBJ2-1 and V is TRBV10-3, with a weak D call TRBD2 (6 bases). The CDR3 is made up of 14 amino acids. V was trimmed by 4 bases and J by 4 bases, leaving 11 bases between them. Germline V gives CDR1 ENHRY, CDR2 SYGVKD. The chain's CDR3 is CAISVGGRYNEQFF. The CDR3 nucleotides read TGTGCCATCAGTGTGGGGGGAAGGTACAATGAGCAGTTCTTC.

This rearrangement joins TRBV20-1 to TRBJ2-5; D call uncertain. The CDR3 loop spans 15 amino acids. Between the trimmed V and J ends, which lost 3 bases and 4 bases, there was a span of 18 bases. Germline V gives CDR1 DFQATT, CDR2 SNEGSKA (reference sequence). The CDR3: CSASPLSLIPETQYF. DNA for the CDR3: TGCAGTGCTAGTCCCTTGTCACTTATTCCAGAGACCCAGTACTTC.

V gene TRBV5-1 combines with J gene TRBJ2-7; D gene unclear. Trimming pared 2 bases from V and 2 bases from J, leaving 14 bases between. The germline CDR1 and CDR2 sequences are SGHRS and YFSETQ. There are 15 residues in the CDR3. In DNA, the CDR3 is TGCGCCAGCAGCTTAGCCCCTGGAGAGGCCTACGAGCAGTACTTC. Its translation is CASSLAPGEAYEQYF.

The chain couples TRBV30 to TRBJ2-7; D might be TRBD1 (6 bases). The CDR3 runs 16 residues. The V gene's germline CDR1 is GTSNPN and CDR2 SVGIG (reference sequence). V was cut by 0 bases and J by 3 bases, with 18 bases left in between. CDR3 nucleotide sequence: TGTGCCTGGAGTGTATTAAGTCTACAGGGTATCTACGAGCAGTACTTC. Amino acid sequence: CAWSVLSLQGIYEQYF.

CDR3 sequence reads: CASSPLAGGSINEQFF. CDR3 coding DNA: TGTGCCAGCTCACCACTAGCGGGGGGTTCCATCAATGAGCAGTTCTTC. The chain combines TRBV18 with TRBJ2-1, with 10 bases identical to TRBD2. The germline gives CDR1 KGHSH, CDR2 LQKENI. The CDR3 is 16 amino acids. V lost 1 base, J lost 6 bases, and 6 bases stayed unmatched.

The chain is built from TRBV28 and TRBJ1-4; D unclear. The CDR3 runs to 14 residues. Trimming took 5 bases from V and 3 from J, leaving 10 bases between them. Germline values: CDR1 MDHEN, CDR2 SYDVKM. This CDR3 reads CASSPPPSNEKLFF. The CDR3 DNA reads TGTGCCAGCAGTCCCCCCCCGTCTAATGAAAAACTGTTTTTT.